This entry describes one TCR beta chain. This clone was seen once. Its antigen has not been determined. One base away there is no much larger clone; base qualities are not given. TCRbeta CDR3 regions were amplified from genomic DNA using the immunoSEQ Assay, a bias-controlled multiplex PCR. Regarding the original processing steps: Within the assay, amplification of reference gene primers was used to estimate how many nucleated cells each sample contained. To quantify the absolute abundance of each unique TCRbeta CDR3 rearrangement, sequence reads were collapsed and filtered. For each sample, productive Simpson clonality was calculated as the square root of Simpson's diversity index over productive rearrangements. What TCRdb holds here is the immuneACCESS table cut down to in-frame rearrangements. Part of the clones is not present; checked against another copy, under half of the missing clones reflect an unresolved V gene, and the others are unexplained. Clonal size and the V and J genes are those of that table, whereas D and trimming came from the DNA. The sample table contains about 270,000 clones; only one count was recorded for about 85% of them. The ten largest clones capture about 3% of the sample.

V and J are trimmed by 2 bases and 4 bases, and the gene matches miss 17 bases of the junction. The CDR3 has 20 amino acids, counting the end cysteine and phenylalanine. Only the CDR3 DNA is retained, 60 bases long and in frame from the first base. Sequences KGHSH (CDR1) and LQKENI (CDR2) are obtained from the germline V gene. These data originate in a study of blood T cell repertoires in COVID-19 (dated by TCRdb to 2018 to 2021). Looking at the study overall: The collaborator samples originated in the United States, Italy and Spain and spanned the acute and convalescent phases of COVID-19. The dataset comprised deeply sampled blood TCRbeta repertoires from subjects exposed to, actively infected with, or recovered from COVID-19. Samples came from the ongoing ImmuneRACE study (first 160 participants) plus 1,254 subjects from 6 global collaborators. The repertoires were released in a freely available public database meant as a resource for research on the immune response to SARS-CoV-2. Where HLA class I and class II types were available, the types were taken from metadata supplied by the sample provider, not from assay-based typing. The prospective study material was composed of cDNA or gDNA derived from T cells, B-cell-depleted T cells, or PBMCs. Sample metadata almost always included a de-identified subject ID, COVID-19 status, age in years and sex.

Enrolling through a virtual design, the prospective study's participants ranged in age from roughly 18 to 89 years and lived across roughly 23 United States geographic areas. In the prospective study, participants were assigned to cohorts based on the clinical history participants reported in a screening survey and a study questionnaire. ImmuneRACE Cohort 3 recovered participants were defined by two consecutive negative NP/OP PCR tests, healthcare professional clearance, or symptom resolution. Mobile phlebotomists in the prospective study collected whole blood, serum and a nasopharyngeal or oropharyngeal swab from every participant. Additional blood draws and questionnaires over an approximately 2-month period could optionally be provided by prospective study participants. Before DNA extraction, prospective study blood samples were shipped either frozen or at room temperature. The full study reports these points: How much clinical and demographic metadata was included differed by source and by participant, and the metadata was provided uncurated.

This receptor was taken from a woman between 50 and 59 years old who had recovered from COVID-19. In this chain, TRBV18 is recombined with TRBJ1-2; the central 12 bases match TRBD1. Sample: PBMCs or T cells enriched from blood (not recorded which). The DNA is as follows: TGTGCCAGCTCACCATTTCCACAAGCCGGGACAGGGGGCATTGGCTATGGCTACACCTTC. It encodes CASSPFPQAGTGGIGYGYTF.